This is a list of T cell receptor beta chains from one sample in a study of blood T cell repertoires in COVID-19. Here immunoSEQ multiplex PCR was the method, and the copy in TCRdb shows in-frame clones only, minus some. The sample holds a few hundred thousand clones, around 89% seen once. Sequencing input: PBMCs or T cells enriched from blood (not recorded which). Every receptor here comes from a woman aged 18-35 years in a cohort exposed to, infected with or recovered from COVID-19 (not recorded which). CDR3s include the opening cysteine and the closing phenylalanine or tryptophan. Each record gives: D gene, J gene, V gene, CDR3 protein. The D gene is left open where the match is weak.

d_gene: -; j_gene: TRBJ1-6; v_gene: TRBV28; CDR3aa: CASRSTRKFNSPLHF
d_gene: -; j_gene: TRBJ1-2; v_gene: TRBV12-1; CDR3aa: CASSSYRAAYGYTF
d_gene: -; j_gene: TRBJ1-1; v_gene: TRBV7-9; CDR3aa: CASSLRSPAGAEAEAFF
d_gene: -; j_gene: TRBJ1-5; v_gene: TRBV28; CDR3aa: CASRPFSPLNQPQHF
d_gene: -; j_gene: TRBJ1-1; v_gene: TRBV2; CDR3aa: CASSELGGFAAEAFF
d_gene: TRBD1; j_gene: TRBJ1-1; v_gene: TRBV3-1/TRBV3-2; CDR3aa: CASSLGQVSAEAFF
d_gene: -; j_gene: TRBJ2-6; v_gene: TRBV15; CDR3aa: CATSRERSSGANVLTF
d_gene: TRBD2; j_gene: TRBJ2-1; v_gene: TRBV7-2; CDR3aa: CASTPLAGSYNEQFF
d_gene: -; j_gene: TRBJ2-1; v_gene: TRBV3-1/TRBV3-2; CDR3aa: CASSPLAGLEQFF
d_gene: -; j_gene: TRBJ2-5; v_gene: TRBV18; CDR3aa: CASSPGSKQETQYF
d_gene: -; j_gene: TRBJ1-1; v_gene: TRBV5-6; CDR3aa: CASSLSGTEAFF
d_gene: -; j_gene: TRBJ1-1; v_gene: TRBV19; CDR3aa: CASSIAGEVNTEAFF
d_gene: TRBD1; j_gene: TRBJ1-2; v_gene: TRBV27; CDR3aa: CASSPTGDLYVGYTF
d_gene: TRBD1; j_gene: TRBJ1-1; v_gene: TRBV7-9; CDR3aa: CASSSGTGNTEAFF
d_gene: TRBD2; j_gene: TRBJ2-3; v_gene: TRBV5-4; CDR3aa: CASSFRTSASTDTQYF
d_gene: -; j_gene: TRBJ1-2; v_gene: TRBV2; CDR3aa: CASSEFSSYGYTF
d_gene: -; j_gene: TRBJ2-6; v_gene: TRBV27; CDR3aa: CASSPTPRFSGANVLTF
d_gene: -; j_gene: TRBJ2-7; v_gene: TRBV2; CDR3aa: CASSEVPGRNEQYF
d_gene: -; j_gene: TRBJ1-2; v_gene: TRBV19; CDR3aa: CASRVGPNYGYTF
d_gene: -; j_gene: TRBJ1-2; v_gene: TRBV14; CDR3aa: CASSQVWGRSDGYTF
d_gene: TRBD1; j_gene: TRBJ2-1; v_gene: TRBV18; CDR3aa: CASSPEDRGGNEQFF
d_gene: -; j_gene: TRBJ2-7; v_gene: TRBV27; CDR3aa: CASSLSLLYEQYF
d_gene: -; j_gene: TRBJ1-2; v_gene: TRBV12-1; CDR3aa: CASSFIGGYTF
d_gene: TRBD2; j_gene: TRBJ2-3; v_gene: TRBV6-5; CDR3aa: CASSPSSGGGDTQYF
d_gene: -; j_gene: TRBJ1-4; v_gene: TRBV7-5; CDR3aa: CVRSLGGRRNEKLFF
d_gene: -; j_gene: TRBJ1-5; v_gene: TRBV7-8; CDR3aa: CASSLSRGDSQPQHF
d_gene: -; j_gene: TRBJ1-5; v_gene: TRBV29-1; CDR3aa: CSVGGLNNQPQHF
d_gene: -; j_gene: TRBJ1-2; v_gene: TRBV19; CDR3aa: CASRLDSSYGYTF
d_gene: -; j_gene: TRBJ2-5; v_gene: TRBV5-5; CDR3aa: CASSFYSQETQYF
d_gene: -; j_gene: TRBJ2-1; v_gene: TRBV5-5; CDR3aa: CASSFTGGLGDNEQFF
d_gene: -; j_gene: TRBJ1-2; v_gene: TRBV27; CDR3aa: CASSFGGAGYGYTF
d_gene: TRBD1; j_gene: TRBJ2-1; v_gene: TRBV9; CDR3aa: CASSLRDSYNEQFF
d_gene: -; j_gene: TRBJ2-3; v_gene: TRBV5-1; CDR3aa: CASSPGGTADTQYF
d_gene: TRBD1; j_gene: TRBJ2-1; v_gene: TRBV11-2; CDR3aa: CASSSLGQGYNEQFF
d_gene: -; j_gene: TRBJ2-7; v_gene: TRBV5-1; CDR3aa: CASSLSDEQYF
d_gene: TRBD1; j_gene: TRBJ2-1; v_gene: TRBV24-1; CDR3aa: CATSDKTGTSNEQFF
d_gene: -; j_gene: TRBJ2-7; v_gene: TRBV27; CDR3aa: CASRQEASPYEQYF
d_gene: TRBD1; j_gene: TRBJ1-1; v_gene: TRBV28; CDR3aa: CASSWTGMNTEAFF
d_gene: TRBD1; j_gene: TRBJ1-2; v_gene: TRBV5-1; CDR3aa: CASSLGDRDYGYTF
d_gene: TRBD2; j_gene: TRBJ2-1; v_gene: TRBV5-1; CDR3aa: CASSFSGRGNNEQFF
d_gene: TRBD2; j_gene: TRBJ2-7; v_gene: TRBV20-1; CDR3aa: CSASRLAGTFSYEQYF
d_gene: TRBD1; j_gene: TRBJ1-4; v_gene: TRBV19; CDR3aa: CASSTGTATTNEKLFF
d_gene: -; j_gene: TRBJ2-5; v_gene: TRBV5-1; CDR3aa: CASSSTVEETQYF
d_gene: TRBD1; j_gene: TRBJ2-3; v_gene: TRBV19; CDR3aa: CASSFLGTVGDTQYF
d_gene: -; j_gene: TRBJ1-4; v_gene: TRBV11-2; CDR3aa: CASSPSGPGEKLFF
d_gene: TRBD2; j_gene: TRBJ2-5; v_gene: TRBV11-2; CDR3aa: CASSFSPLRGGYQETQYF
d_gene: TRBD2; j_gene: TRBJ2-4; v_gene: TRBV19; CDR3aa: CASSERGAENIQYF
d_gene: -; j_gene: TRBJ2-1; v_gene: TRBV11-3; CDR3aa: CASSPRGKARDEQFF
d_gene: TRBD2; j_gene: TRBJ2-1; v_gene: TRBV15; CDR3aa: CATRLAGGVNEQFF
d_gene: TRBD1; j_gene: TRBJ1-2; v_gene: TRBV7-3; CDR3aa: CASSSGQGIGGYTF
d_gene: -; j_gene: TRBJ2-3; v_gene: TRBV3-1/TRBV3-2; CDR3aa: CASSQSSTDTQYF
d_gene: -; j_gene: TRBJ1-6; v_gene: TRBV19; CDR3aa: CASSVLPIQGSNSPLHF
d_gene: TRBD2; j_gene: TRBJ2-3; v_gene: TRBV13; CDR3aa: CASSAGLAGTDTQYF
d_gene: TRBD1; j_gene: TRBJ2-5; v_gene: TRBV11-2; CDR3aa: CASSFIGRTGAETQYF
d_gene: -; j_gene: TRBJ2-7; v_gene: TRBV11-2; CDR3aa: CASSLDRLVPSYEQYF
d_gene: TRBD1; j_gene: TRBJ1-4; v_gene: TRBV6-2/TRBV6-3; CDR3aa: CASSWTGRGLNEKLFF
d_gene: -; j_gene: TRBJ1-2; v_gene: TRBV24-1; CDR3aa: CATNPGRGTNYGYTF
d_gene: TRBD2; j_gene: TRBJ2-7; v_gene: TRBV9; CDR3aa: CASSVGASGTVEQYF
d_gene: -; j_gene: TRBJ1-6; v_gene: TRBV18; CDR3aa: CASSGPSGGVPPASPLHF
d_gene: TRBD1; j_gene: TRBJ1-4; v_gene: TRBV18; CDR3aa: CASSLRQGASLEKLFF